Listed here are 30 T cell receptor beta chains from one sample, sequenced in a study of T-cell memory formation after mild COVID-19. TCRdb recomputed calls from the 5' RACE reads with MiXCR, one row per CDR3 protein. This table has just over 350,000 distinct CDR3 sequences, about an eighth appearing once. The sample was PBMCs or a T cell subset sorted from them (not recorded which). The receptors here all came from a man between 18 and 35 years old who had mild COVID-19 (a few samples of this study predate the infection). Cell type and time point are not known.

This clonotype was picked up a small number of times. The genes are TRBV7-8 and TRBJ2-3, with a weak D call TRBD2 (6 bases). The V and J ends lost 3 bases and 0 bases respectively, with 10 bases between them. This CDR3 has 15 amino acids. CDR1 is SGHVS, CDR2 FQNEAQ, per germline. CDR3 region: CASSLLGGSTDTQYF. The CDR3 DNA reads as TGTGCCAGCAGCTTGCTTGGGGGGAGCACAGATACGCAGTATTTT.

A few counts support this clonotype. V and J are TRBV7-2 and TRBJ2-7; 7 bases map to TRBD1. CDR3 size: 17 residues. CDR1 SGHTA and CDR2 FQGNSA come from the germline V gene. V shed 4 bases and J 6 bases; nucleotides not matched to a gene: 18. CDR3 loop: CASSSRISRQGAGEQYF. The CDR3 DNA is TGTGCCAGCAGCTCAAGGATAAGCAGACAGGGTGCAGGCGAGCAGTACTTC.

This clonotype has more than one count but fewer than ten. This rearrangement joins TRBV6-5 to TRBJ2-7; 7 bases map to TRBD1. This CDR3 has 16 amino acids. V trimming: 2 bases; J trimming: 3 bases; junction bases outside the gene matches: 10. Germline CDR1 is MNHEY and CDR2 is SVGAGI. The CDR3 loop is CASSYTYRDRNYEQYF. DNA of the CDR3: TGTGCCAGCAGTTACACATACCGGGACAGAAACTACGAGCAGTACTTC.

This clonotype came up a few times. The CDR3, as DNA: TGTGCCAGCAGTTACTCGCGACAGGCACACTATGGCTACACCTTC. Translating it yields CASSYSRQAHYGYTF. The gene calls are TRBV6-5 and TRBJ1-2; possibly TRBD1 for D (6 bases). The CDR3 consists of 15 residues. Trimming removed 0 bases at V and 3 bases at J, with 11 bases between. Germline lookup yields CDR1 MNHEY and CDR2 SVGAGI.

On this clonotype: A junction end diverges from the germline sequence, so it may reflect a read error. The chain employs TRBV4-1 and TRBJ1-5; 10 bases line up with TRBD1. This CDR3 comprises 14 residues. Germline CDR1 is MGHRA and CDR2 is YSYEKL. CDR3 nucleotides: TGCGCCAGCAGCGTGACAGGGGGCAATCAGCCCCATCATTTT. Translated, it gives CASSVTGGNQPHHF.

This clonotype occurred a few times. This sequence joins TRBV9 and TRBJ2-7; perhaps TRBD2 as D (5 bases). CDR1 is SGDLS and CDR2 is YYNGEE in the germline V gene. The ends were cut back, 4 bases at V and 3 bases at J, with 11 bases in the middle. This CDR3 has 13 amino acids. The CDR3 DNA sequence: TGTGCCAGCAGCAACGGGGAAATCTACGAGCAGTACTTC. Protein product: CASSNGEIYEQYF. The full variable domain, with the rest looked up from reference TRBV9 and TRBJ2-7, is DSGVTQTPKHLITATGQRVTLRCSPRSGDLSVYWYQQSLDQGLQFLIQYYNGEERAKGNILERFSAQQFPDLHSELNLSSLELGDSALYFCASSNGEIYEQYFGPGTRLTVT.

This clonotype was detected ten times or more. At one of its ends the junction is not consistent with the germline gene, which may arise from a read error. CDR3 sequence reads: CASSLDGYTGELFF. The CDR3 nucleotides read TGCGCCAGCAGCTTGGACGGATACACCGGGGAGCTGTTTTTT. The V gene is TRBV11-2, the J gene TRBJ2-2; D unclear. The germline gives CDR1 SGHAT, CDR2 FQNNGV. There are 14 residues in the CDR3.

V and J are TRBV30 and TRBJ2-1, with 10 positions matching TRBD2. The CDR3 covers 13 residues. In germline, CDR1 is GTSNPN, CDR2 SVGIG (reference sequence). J was trimmed by 15 bases and V by 2 bases; bases with no gene match: 10. The CDR3 loop reads CAWSQRSGGAGFF. The CDR3 bases are TGTGCCTGGAGTCAGCGGAGCGGGGGGGCGGGGTTCTTC.

This clonotype appeared a few times. This chain connects TRBV5-1 to TRBJ1-6; D is unresolved. The V end lost 0 bases, the J end lost 0 bases, and 10 bases lay between the germline ends. The CDR3 is 17 amino acids. Germline CDR1 reads SGHRS; CDR2 reads YFSETQ. The CDR3 nucleotides read TGCGCCAGCAGCTTGGGGGTAGGAAGCTCCTATAATTCACCCCTCCACTTT. Translating gives CASSLGVGSSYNSPLHF.

Ten or more counts support this clonotype. V and J are TRBV12-3 or TRBV12-4 and TRBJ2-1; the D gene is possibly TRBD2 (5 bases). This CDR3 region has 13 residues. V was trimmed by 0 bases and J by 8 bases, leaving 8 bases between them. The CDR3 region is CASSLAGRDEQFF. CDR3 nucleotides: TGTGCCAGCAGTTTAGCGGGGAGAGATGAGCAGTTCTTC.

This chain links TRBV7-2 with TRBJ2-1, with D hard to call. The CDR3 is made up of 13 amino acids. Trimming stripped 1 base from V and 9 bases from J, with 10 bases between. CDR1 SGHTA and CDR2 FQGNSA come from the germline V gene. CDR3 region: CASSLVAPSEQFF. DNA of the CDR3: TGTGCCAGCAGCTTAGTCGCCCCCAGTGAGCAGTTCTTC.

This clonotype was counted between two and nine times. DNA of the CDR3: TGTGCCAGCACTCCAGGAGGGACCCACGCATCGGGGGAGTACTTC. Translation: CASTPGGTHASGEYF. The genes are TRBV25-1 and TRBJ2-7; D is possibly TRBD2 (6 bases). V was trimmed by 7 bases and J by 11 bases, leaving 27 bases between them. CDR1 and CDR2 (germline): MGHDK, SYGVNS. The CDR3 is 15 amino acids.

This clonotype was detected only a few times. The CDR3 spells CASMRSSETQYF. The CDR3 nucleotides read TGTGCCAGCATGAGGTCTTCAGAGACCCAGTACTTC. This chain uses TRBV28 with TRBJ2-5; the D is unclear. Germline V gives CDR1 MDHEN, CDR2 SYDVKM. V was clipped by 7 bases and J by 4 bases, with 10 bases between them. The CDR3 has 12 residues.

In this sample, this clonotype turned up a few times. V usage is TRBV20-1 and J usage is TRBJ1-5; D is ambiguous. This CDR3 contains 12 residues. Germline CDR1 DFQATT, CDR2 SNEGSKA (reference sequence). With 4 bases removed from V and 7 bases from J, the gap between germline ends came to 11 bases. The CDR3 region has the DNA TGCAGTGCTAACCGGGCGGAACAGCCCCAGCATTTT. Translating gives CSANRAEQPQHF.

This clonotype was counted between two and nine times. The chain employs TRBV5-8 and TRBJ1-1; TRBD1 agrees at 8 bases. V shed 0 bases and J 3 bases; nucleotides not matched to a gene: 1. Germline CDR1 and CDR2: SGHTS and YDEGEE. The CDR3 runs to 14 residues. In DNA, the CDR3 is TGTGCCAGCAGCTTGGAGACAGGGGACACTGAAGCTTTCTTT. As protein: CASSLETGDTEAFF.

This clonotype was observed at least ten times. The gene calls are TRBV19 and TRBJ2-1; 8 positions match TRBD1. V lost 10 bases, J lost 9 bases, and 11 bases stayed unmatched. The CDR3 sequence is 13 residues long. Per germline, CDR1 LNHDA and CDR2 SQIVND (reference sequence). The CDR3: CATRTGYIGEQFF. CDR3 nucleotide sequence: TGTGCCACTCGGACAGGGTATATTGGTGAGCAGTTCTTC.

A few counts support this clonotype. V and J are TRBV29-1 and TRBJ1-1; 7 nucleotides match TRBD1. The CDR3 runs 12 residues. With V trimmed by 4 bases and J by 11 bases, 10 bases remained unmatched. Germline assignment: CDR1 SQVTM and CDR2 ANQGSEA. The CDR3 sequence is CSVAGTEVAAFF. CDR3 in DNA: TGCAGCGTTGCCGGGACAGAGGTTGCGGCTTTCTTT.

This clonotype was counted a few times. The J gene is TRBJ2-2, the V gene TRBV6-2 or TRBV6-3; D unclear. The CDR3 covers 12 residues. Germline CDR1 and CDR2: MNHEY and SVGEGT. Trimming took 0 bases from V and 8 from J, leaving 4 bases between them. This chain's CDR3 is CASSYSRGELFF. CDR3 nucleotide sequence: TGTGCCAGCAGTTACTCGCGGGGGGAGCTGTTTTTT.

This clonotype was picked up one time. V is TRBV9 and J is TRBJ2-3, with D possibly TRBD1 on 6 matching bases. V gave up 0 bases and J gave up 1 base, with 9 bases separating them. Germline lookup yields CDR1 SGDLS and CDR2 YYNGEE. CDR3 length: 15 amino acids. CDR3 loop: CASSVAWGRTDTQYF. The CDR3 bases are TGTGCCAGCAGCGTAGCTTGGGGGCGCACAGATACGCAGTATTTT.

This CDR3 reads CASSRTSFYNEQFF. CDR3 nucleotide sequence: TGTGCCAGCAGCAGGACTAGTTTCTACAATGAGCAGTTCTTC. The rearrangement links TRBV5-6 to TRBJ2-1, with 7 positions matching TRBD2. This CDR3 comprises 14 residues. The J segment lost 3 bases and the V segment lost 4 bases, leaving 4 bases of the junction unmatched. CDR1 is SGHDT, CDR2 YYEEEE, per germline.

In this sample, this clonotype turned up a few times. The rearrangement links TRBV18 to TRBJ1-2; D is perhaps TRBD1 (5 bases). With 1 base removed from V and 8 bases from J, the gap between germline ends came to 11 bases. Germline CDR1 KGHSH, CDR2 LQKENI. The CDR3 has 13 amino acids. CDR3 amino acids: CASSPRGRPGYTF. As DNA, the CDR3 is TGTGCCAGCTCACCACGGGGCAGGCCCGGCTACACCTTC.

This clonotype has just a few counts. The chain carries TRBV20-1 and TRBJ2-2, with a weak D call TRBD2 (6 bases). The germline V gene encodes CDR1 DFQATT and CDR2 SNEGSKA (reference sequence). The V and J ends lost 5 bases and 0 bases respectively, with 10 bases between them. The CDR3 totals 14 residues. The CDR3 nucleotides read TGCAGTGCTGTGGGACTCACGAACACCGGGGAGCTGTTTTTT. Its protein product is CSAVGLTNTGELFF.

This clonotype was counted between two and nine times. J is TRBJ1-5 and V is TRBV23-1; 9 nucleotides match TRBD1. TRBV23-1 is an open reading frame whose function is uncertain. Trimming removed 6 bases from V and 2 bases from J; junction bases left unmatched: 14. This CDR3 region has 18 residues. This CDR3 reads CASREPGQGRQGNQPQHF. DNA for the CDR3: TGCGCCAGCAGGGAACCGGGACAGGGCCGCCAAGGCAATCAGCCCCAGCATTTT.

This clonotype turned up a few times. CDR3 nucleotides: TGTGCCAGTAGTATAGACAGGACGAGGGGGCAGATTTATAGCAATCAGCCCCAGCATTTT. This sequence encodes CASSIDRTRGQIYSNQPQHF. This chain connects TRBV19 to TRBJ1-5; 7 bases line up with TRBD1. Losses at the gene ends were 0 bases for V and 0 bases for J; bases not matched to a gene: 14. The germline V gene has CDR1 LNHDA and CDR2 SQIVND (reference sequence). The CDR3 is 20 residues long.

V is TRBV7-8 and J is TRBJ1-6, with 8 bases aligning to TRBD1. The CDR3 runs 16 residues. J gave up 10 bases and V 1 base, and 9 bases lay outside the gene matches. Germline V CDR1 and CDR2: SGHVS, FQNEAQ. Written as DNA, the CDR3 is TGTGCCAGCAGCTTAGAACTTGGGACAGGAGGCTCACCCCTCCACTTT. This sequence encodes CASSLELGTGGSPLHF. Drawing the rest from reference TRBV7-8 and TRBJ1-6, the complete variable domain is GAGVSQSPRYKVAKRGQDVALRCDPISGHVSLFWYQQALGQGPEFLTYFQNEAQLDKSGLPSDRFFAERPEGSVSTLKIQRTQQEDSAVYLCASSLELGTGGSPLHFGNGTRLTVT.

The J gene is TRBJ2-7, the V gene TRBV20-1, with 7 bases fitting TRBD1. Germline CDR1 reads DFQATT; CDR2 reads SNEGSKA (reference sequence). This CDR3 region has 14 residues. V shed 5 bases, J shed 1 base, and the junction held 8 bases outside the gene matches. CDR3 DNA sequence: TGCAGTGCTTGGGGACAGTCCAATTCCTACGAGCAGTACTTC. Amino acids: CSAWGQSNSYEQYF.

This clonotype was recorded at least ten times. This CDR3 is CASSLVGQGAGDEQFF. CDR3 DNA sequence: TGCGCCAGCAGCTTGGTGGGACAGGGGGCAGGAGATGAGCAGTTCTTC. This rearrangement joins TRBV5-1 to TRBJ2-1; 12 nucleotides match TRBD1. This CDR3 is built from 16 residues. V shed 0 bases and J 8 bases; nucleotides not matched to a gene: 6. Germline assignment: CDR1 SGHRS and CDR2 YFSETQ. Full variable domain (missing parts from reference TRBV5-1 and TRBJ2-1): KAGVTQTPRYLIKTRGQQVTLSCSPISGHRSVSWYQQTPGQGLQFLFEYFSETQRNKGNFPGRFSGRQFSNSRSEMNVSTLELGDSALYLCASSLVGQGAGDEQFFGPGTRLTVL.

This clonotype has more than one count but fewer than ten. The CDR3 DNA reads TGTGCCAGCAGCTCGACAGGGGAAAGATACGAGCAGTACTTC. Translation gives CASSSTGERYEQYF. The chain uses TRBV5-4 and TRBJ2-7, with TRBD1 matching over 8 bases. The V gene's germline CDR1 is SGHNT and CDR2 YYREEE (reference sequence). V was clipped by 3 bases and J by 4 bases; unmatched bases: 6. This CDR3 has 14 amino acids.

This clonotype was counted a few times. J is TRBJ1-2 and V is TRBV4-2; 7 bases match TRBD1. The CDR3 is 16 residues long. Germline V gives CDR1 LGHNA, CDR2 YNFKEQ. Losses at the gene ends were 4 bases for V and 5 bases for J; bases not matched to a gene: 13. Written as DNA, the CDR3 is TGTGCCAGCAGCCCCGATAGCCAGGGGGGAAGGTATGGCTACACCTTC. It translates to CASSPDSQGGRYGYTF.

There are a few counts of this clonotype. The V gene is TRBV7-2, the J gene TRBJ2-3; no firm D call. CDR1 is SGHTA and CDR2 is FQGNSA in the germline V gene. This CDR3 contains 14 residues. V was pared by 1 base and J by 1 base, with 6 bases between. The CDR3: CASSLGFGTDTQYF. CDR3 nucleotide sequence: TGTGCCAGCAGCTTAGGTTTTGGCACAGATACGCAGTATTTT. The whole variable domain, remainder taken from reference TRBV7-2 and TRBJ2-3, is GAGVSQSPSNKVTEKGKDVELRCDPISGHTALYWYRQSLGQGLEFLIYFQGNSAPDKSGLPSDRFSAERTGGSVSTLTIQRTQQEDSAVYLCASSLGFGTDTQYFGPGTRLTVL.